Each of the 25 T cell receptor beta chains below was sequenced from the same sample in a study of B cell selection in AIRE deficiency. Sorting defined conventional CD4 T cells as CD4+CD127+. Sequencing used immunoSEQ multiplex PCR; TCRdb keeps in-frame clones, though not all of them. The data show 20,000 to 30,000 clones, around 95% seen once. The sample taken for sequencing was CD4+CD127+ conventional T cells sorted from PBMCs. These TCRs come from a human donor in good health.

The chain carries TRBV7-2 and TRBJ2-3; 7 bases map to TRBD1. Trimming took 4 bases from V and 4 from J; bases not matched to a gene: 5. The V gene's germline CDR1 is SGHTA and CDR2 FQGNSA. CDR3 size: 14 residues. The CDR3 sequence: CASSSSTGADTQYF. The CDR3 DNA sequence: TGTGCCAGCAGCTCAAGCACAGGGGCAGATACGCAGTATTTT.

This chain joins TRBV27 and TRBJ1-6, with a possible D match to TRBD1 (6 bases). In germline, CDR1 is MNHEY, CDR2 SMNVEV (reference sequence). The length of the CDR3 is 15 residues. V was clipped by 0 bases and J by 7 bases, with 10 bases between them. The CDR3: CASSLSGQGNSPLHF. In DNA, the CDR3 is TGTGCCAGCAGTTTATCAGGCCAGGGGAATTCACCCCTCCACTTT.

The chain carries TRBV2 and TRBJ2-1; the D gene is possibly TRBD2 (6 bases). CDR3 length: 19 amino acids. Germline V gene sequence: CDR1 SNHLY, CDR2 FYNNEI. V was shortened by 5 bases and J by 7 bases, with 30 bases between the two germline ends. The CDR3 nucleotides are TGTGCCAGCAGTCAAATGGGGGGTGGTAGCGGTCTACCGGGGAATGAGCAGTTCTTC. Translated: CASSQMGGGSGLPGNEQFF. Together with reference TRBV2 and TRBJ2-1, the CDR3 gives the full variable domain: EPEVTQTPSHQVTQMGQEVILRCVPISNHLYFYWYRQILGQKVEFLVSFYNNEISEKSEIFDDQFSVERPDGSNFTLKIRSTKLEDSAMYFCASSQMGGGSGLPGNEQFFGPGTRLTVL.

This sequence joins TRBV23-1 and TRBJ2-1, with D possibly matching TRBD1 (6 bases). TRBV23-1 qualifies as an ORF whose function is uncertain. Trimming cost V 2 bases and J 2 bases, with 10 bases left between them. This CDR3 has 15 residues. In DNA form, the CDR3 reads TGCGCCAGCAGTCAAGTAGGGGGACCCTACAATGAGCAGTTCTTC. Translation gives CASSQVGGPYNEQFF.

This rearrangement joins TRBV5-1 to TRBJ2-2; D is possibly TRBD1 (5 bases). Looked up from germline, CDR1 is SGHRS and CDR2 is YFSETQ. The CDR3 consists of 15 residues. The V gene lost 3 bases and the J gene lost 3 bases, with 12 bases spanning the gap. In nucleotides, the CDR3 is TGCGCCAGCAGCTCGAAAAAGACAGACACCGGGGAGCTGTTTTTT. This codes for CASSSKKTDTGELFF. Based on the CDR3 plus reference TRBV5-1 and TRBJ2-2, the full variable domain is KAGVTQTPRYLIKTRGQQVTLSCSPISGHRSVSWYQQTPGQGLQFLFEYFSETQRNKGNFPGRFSGRQFSNSRSEMNVSTLELGDSALYLCASSSKKTDTGELFFGEGSRLTVL.

The rearrangement uses TRBV7-3 and TRBJ2-7; 8 nucleotides align to TRBD2. In germline, CDR1 is SGHTA, CDR2 FQGTGA. The junction had 11 bases not matched to a gene; V was cut back by 5 bases and J by 5 bases. There are 15 residues in the CDR3. In DNA form, the CDR3 reads TGTGCCAGCAGCCCAACGCATAGCGGGAACGACGAGCAGTACTTC. Residues: CASSPTHSGNDEQYF.

V gene TRBV7-2 combines with J gene TRBJ1-2; D is unclear. CDR1 SGHTA and CDR2 FQGNSA come from the germline V gene. Between the trimmed V and J ends, which lost 0 bases and 4 bases, there was a span of 3 bases. The length of the CDR3 is 12 residues. The CDR3 is CASSLATYGYTF. CDR3 bases: TGTGCCAGCAGCTTAGCGACCTATGGCTACACCTTC.

The chain carries TRBV23-1 and TRBJ2-1; D assignment may be TRBD1 or TRBD2 (6 bases each). TRBV23-1 is classed as an ORF, of uncertain function. This CDR3 region has 12 residues. The CDR3 nucleotides are TGCGTGGGGGGCGCCGCCTACAATGAGCAGTTCTTC. It translates to CVGGAAYNEQFF.

The chain links TRBV7-9 to TRBJ2-5, with D perhaps being TRBD1 or TRBD2 (5 bases each). The CDR3 extends over 16 amino acids. V was pared by 1 base and J by 5 bases, with 17 bases between. Looked up from germline, CDR1 is SEHNR and CDR2 is FQNEAQ (reference sequence). CDR3 amino acids: CASSLGDRGAGETQYF. The CDR3 DNA sequence: TGTGCCAGCAGCTTAGGTGACCGAGGGGCAGGGGAGACCCAGTACTTC.

The V and J genes are TRBV11-2 and TRBJ1-5, with 9 bases lining up with TRBD1. Per the germline V gene, CDR1 is SGHAT and CDR2 is FQNNGV. V lost 5 bases, J lost 7 bases, and 9 bases stayed unmatched. CDR3 size: 15 residues. CDR3 nucleotide sequence: TGTGCCAGCAGCGCCGGGACAGGGCAAGGCCAGCCCCAGCATTTT. This translates into CASSAGTGQGQPQHF.

CDR3 nucleotides: TGTGCCATCAGTGAGTCGGGGACGGCCTCCTATAATTCACCCCTCCACTTT. It is translated as CAISESGTASYNSPLHF. The V and J genes are TRBV10-3 and TRBJ1-6; a possible D gene is TRBD1 (5 bases). Germline lookup yields CDR1 ENHRY and CDR2 SYGVKD. This CDR3 contains 17 residues. Trimming took off 0 bases at V and 0 bases at J, with 9 bases between the two ends.

The chain combines TRBV10-3 with TRBJ2-1, with 14 nucleotides matching TRBD2. This CDR3 has 14 residues. Germline lookup yields CDR1 ENHRY and CDR2 SYGVKD. V dropped 10 bases and J dropped 8; count of bases not matched to a gene: 7. The CDR3 loop is CASTGTSGRDEQFF. The CDR3 bases are TGTGCCAGCACCGGGACTAGCGGGAGAGATGAGCAGTTCTTC.

The rearrangement uses TRBV9 and TRBJ1-4, with D possibly being TRBD1 (5 bases). V was shortened by 4 bases and J by 0 bases, with 13 bases between the two germline ends. The CDR3 length is 16 residues. The germline V gene encodes CDR1 SGDLS and CDR2 YYNGEE. This CDR3 reads CASSPGGKSTNEKLFF. The CDR3 region has the DNA TGTGCCAGCAGCCCGGGGGGTAAATCAACTAATGAAAAACTGTTTTTT.

Here the CDR3 DNA reads TGTGCCAGCAGCCCCGGGCAGGGGTACGAGCAGTACTTC. Translating gives CASSPGQGYEQYF. The V gene is TRBV7-3, the J gene TRBJ2-7; possible D gene TRBD1, 6 bases. Trimming removed 5 bases at V and 4 bases at J, with 12 bases between. Germline-derived CDR1 and CDR2 are SGHTA and FQGTGA. The CDR3 is 13 amino acids.

Only one count was recorded for this clone. The chain carries TRBV2 and TRBJ1-1; no definite D call. Per the germline V gene, CDR1 is SNHLY and CDR2 is FYNNEI. The CDR3 consists of 13 residues. Trimming shortened V by 4 bases and J by 0 bases, and 6 bases separated the two germline ends. The CDR3, as DNA: TGTGCCAGCAGTGGAGACATGAACACTGAAGCTTTCTTT. This codes for CASSGDMNTEAFF.

V and J are TRBV6-1 and TRBJ1-3; D is uncertain. The germline V gene encodes CDR1 MNHNS and CDR2 SASEGT. The CDR3 extends over 14 amino acids. Trimming took off 8 bases at V and 4 bases at J, with 15 bases between the two ends. The CDR3 loop is CASLIGATGNTIYF. CDR3 bases: TGTGCCAGCTTAATAGGAGCCACGGGAAACACCATATATTTT.

J is TRBJ2-3 and V is TRBV6-5; D might be TRBD1 (5 bases). The CDR3 consists of 15 residues. Trimming stripped 0 bases from V and 2 bases from J, with 9 bases between. CDR1 and CDR2 (germline): MNHEY, SVGAGI. CDR3 DNA: TGTGCCAGCAGTTACTCGGGCAGGGTCACAGATACGCAGTATTTT. Translation gives CASSYSGRVTDTQYF.

The chain couples TRBV7-2 to TRBJ1-2; D is perhaps TRBD1 (5 bases). CDR1 SGHTA and CDR2 FQGNSA come from the germline V gene. The V and J ends lost 5 bases and 8 bases respectively, with 15 bases between them. The CDR3 is made up of 13 amino acids. The CDR3: CASSPSSGMGYTF. CDR3 nucleotide sequence: TGTGCCAGCAGCCCATCTTCAGGGATGGGCTACACCTTC.

CDR3 sequence reads: CASSSERRETQYF. The CDR3 region has the DNA TGCGCCAGCAGTTCCGAAAGGAGGGAGACCCAGTACTTC. The chain links TRBV5-1 to TRBJ2-5, with a tentative D call TRBD2 (5 bases). This CDR3 contains 13 residues. Trimming took 5 bases from V and 5 from J, leaving 13 bases between them. Germline V gene lookup returns CDR1 SGHRS and CDR2 YFSETQ.

The count of this clone is one. V and J are TRBV4-2 and TRBJ2-7; D unclear. Trimming pared 1 base from V and 3 bases from J, leaving 16 bases between. CDR1 is LGHNA and CDR2 is YNFKEQ in the germline V gene. The CDR3 totals 16 residues. CDR3 sequence (DNA): TGTGCCAGCAGCCAAGTCAGTACCCTCGGATTCTACGAGCAGTACTTC. It is translated as CASSQVSTLGFYEQYF.

The rearrangement links TRBV28 to TRBJ2-1; D might be TRBD1 or TRBD2, each matching 5 bases. V shed 4 bases and J shed 6 bases, with 19 bases lying between them. Germline V gene data show CDR1 as MDHEN and CDR2 as SYDVKM. CDR3 length: 16 residues. The CDR3 coding sequence is TGTGCCAGCAGTTATCCTCAGAGCTTTGGGGGCAATGAGCAGTTCTTC. This encodes CASSYPQSFGGNEQFF. The entire variable domain, with the rest obtained from reference TRBV28 and TRBJ2-1, is as follows: DVKVTQSSRYLVKRTGEKVFLECVQDMDHENMFWYRQDPGLGLRLIYFSYDVKMKEKGDIPEGYSVSREKKERFSLILESASTNQTSMYLCASSYPQSFGGNEQFFGPGTRLTVL.

V usage is TRBV6-1 and J usage is TRBJ1-5; D remains ambiguous. The CDR3 spans 13 residues. Trimming took off 9 bases at V and 4 bases at J, with 13 bases between the two ends. From germline, CDR1 is MNHNS and CDR2 SASEGT. CDR3 protein: CASSGGPNQPQHF. The CDR3, as DNA: TGTGCCAGTTCCGGAGGCCCTAATCAGCCCCAGCATTTT.

V and J are TRBV27 and TRBJ2-7; D is unclear. Trimming took 6 bases from V and 6 from J, leaving 15 bases between them. The CDR3 is 13 residues long. Germline assignment: CDR1 MNHEY and CDR2 SMNVEV (reference sequence). CDR3: CASRTPDHPEQYF. DNA for the CDR3: TGTGCCAGCAGGACGCCAGACCACCCCGAGCAGTACTTC.

CDR3 DNA: TGTGCCAGCAGCTTAAGTTTGTTGGGACAGGGGGCTTCCGGGGAGCTGTTTTTT. This sequence encodes CASSLSLLGQGASGELFF. The chain carries TRBV7-2 and TRBJ2-2; 12 bases agree with TRBD1. The CDR3 sequence is 18 residues long. The germline V gene has CDR1 SGHTA and CDR2 FQGNSA. V was pared by 2 bases and J by 6 bases, with 10 bases of the junction left unmatched. Using reference TRBV7-2 and TRBJ2-2 for the parts outside the CDR3, the full variable domain is GAGVSQSPSNKVTEKGKDVELRCDPISGHTALYWYRQSLGQGLEFLIYFQGNSAPDKSGLPSDRFSAERTGGSVSTLTIQRTQQEDSAVYLCASSLSLLGQGASGELFFGEGSRLTVL.

This chain joins TRBV7-2 and TRBJ2-3, with 9 nucleotides matching TRBD2. Germline V gene lookup returns CDR1 SGHTA and CDR2 FQGNSA. The CDR3 has 14 amino acids. The ends lost 0 bases at V and 6 bases at J; junction bases unmatched: 1. In DNA form, the CDR3 reads TGTGCCAGCAGCTTAGCGGCGGGGGGGGATACGCAGTATTTT. Translating gives CASSLAAGGDTQYF. The full variable domain, completed using reference TRBV7-2 and TRBJ2-3, is GAGVSQSPSNKVTEKGKDVELRCDPISGHTALYWYRQSLGQGLEFLIYFQGNSAPDKSGLPSDRFSAERTGGSVSTLTIQRTQQEDSAVYLCASSLAAGGDTQYFGPGTRLTVL.